These T cell receptor beta chains were read from a single sample in a study of blood T cell repertoires in COVID-19. Sequencing used immunoSEQ multiplex PCR; TCRdb keeps in-frame clones, though not all of them. The sample records some 290,000 clones, 85% to 90% being singletons. Source material: peripheral blood. These receptors were obtained from a woman in her twenties or thirties with COVID-19, enrolled during active disease. The CDR3 runs from the conserved cysteine through the conserved F or W.

v_call cdr3_aa
TRBV4-1 CASSPRGREEKLFF
TRBV11-2 CASSYRTGKNRSEKLFF
TRBV25-1 CASSPGGLLGGSPLHF
TRBV11-2 CASSLAYSETQYF
TRBV19 CASRRDSQETQYF
TRBV7-8 CASSTGQGPEAFF
TRBV19 CASSISGERGVGEDF
TRBV6-5 CATAGRYFNEQYF
TRBV7-9 CASSFGTSGGQETQYF
TRBV5-8 CASSLLAGGNEQFF
TRBV6-5 CASSYFDPRVGFEQYF
TRBV4-1 CASSTTTGSSGNTIYF
TRBV18 CASSPLRGGRLDTQYF
TRBV2 CASIAVITNTEAFF
TRBV6-1 CASSDLRNSPLHF
TRBV14 CASSQIGQGAGGYTF
TRBV10-3 CAISESPGHTTSTDTQYF
TRBV16 CASSQLGQVNEQYF
TRBV5-6 CASSLNGGATDTQYF
TRBV30 CAWSVKTSGVSYEQYF
TRBV6-5 CASSSSPTGVGGYTF
TRBV7-2 CASSLGPDYNQPQHF
TRBV6-1 CASSGGGGAVFSYNEQFF
TRBV6-6 CASSYSSWEQYF
TRBV12-5 CASGFLTGGYTEAFF
TRBV28 CASSWASFADTQYF
TRBV3-1/TRBV3-2 CASSERLAGGRVYF
TRBV25-1 CASSDTSTGAYEQYF
TRBV25-1 CASSELGQPLGEAFF
TRBV7-2 CASSFVLEAFF
TRBV29-1 CSTNRGFGETQYF
TRBV19 CASRPSGGVYEQYF
TRBV2 CATLTDMNTEAFF
TRBV30 CAWSGGQRNQPQHF
TRBV2 CASSPGLALYEQFF
TRBV19 CASSIDGTEAFF
TRBV5-6 CASSPWTETDTQYF
TRBV2 CASSETLHSGTRNSPLHF
TRBV9 CASSVSGVTDTQYF
TRBV19 CASSTRKKLFYEQYF
TRBV30 CAWSPRGNYGYTF
TRBV5-1 CASSLAPSEQLAPKYTEAFF
TRBV11-3 CASSPTYTGAMNTEAFF
TRBV7-2 CASSSTNMDTEAFF
TRBV15 CATSRDSNSPLHF